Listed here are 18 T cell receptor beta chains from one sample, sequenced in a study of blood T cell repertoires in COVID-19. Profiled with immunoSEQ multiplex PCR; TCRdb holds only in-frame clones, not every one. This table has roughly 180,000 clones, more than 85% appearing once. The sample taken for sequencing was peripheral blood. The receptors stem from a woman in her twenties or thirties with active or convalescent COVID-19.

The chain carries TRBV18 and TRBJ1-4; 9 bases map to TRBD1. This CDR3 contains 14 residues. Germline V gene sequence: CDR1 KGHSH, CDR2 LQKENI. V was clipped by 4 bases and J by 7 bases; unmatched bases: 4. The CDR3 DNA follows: TGTGCCAGCTCACTCACAGGGGGCTCTGAAAAACTGTTTTTT. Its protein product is CASSLTGGSEKLFF.

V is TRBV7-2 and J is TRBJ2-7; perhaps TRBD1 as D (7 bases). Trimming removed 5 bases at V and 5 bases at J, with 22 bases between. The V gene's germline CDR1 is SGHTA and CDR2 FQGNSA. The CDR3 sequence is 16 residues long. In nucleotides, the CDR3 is TGTGCCAGCAGCCCCTACTTACAGGGGCCGGGGGACGAGCAGTACTTC. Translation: CASSPYLQGPGDEQYF. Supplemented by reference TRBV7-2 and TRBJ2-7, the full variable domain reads GAGVSQSPSNKVTEKGKDVELRCDPISGHTALYWYRQSLGQGLEFLIYFQGNSAPDKSGLPSDRFSAERTGGSVSTLTIQRTQQEDSAVYLCASSPYLQGPGDEQYFGPGTRLTVT.

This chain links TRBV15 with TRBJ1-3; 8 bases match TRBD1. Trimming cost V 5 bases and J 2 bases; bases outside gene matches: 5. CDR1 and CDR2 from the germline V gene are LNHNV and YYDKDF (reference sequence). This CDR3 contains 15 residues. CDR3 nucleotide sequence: TGTGCCACCAGCTATACGGGACAGGCTGGAAACACCATATATTTT. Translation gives CATSYTGQAGNTIYF.

CDR3 nucleotides: TGTGCCAGCAGCTTCTCTAGCGGGAGGGACTACGAGCAGTACTTC. It codes for CASSFSSGRDYEQYF. The chain links TRBV11-2 to TRBJ2-7, with TRBD2 matching over 12 bases. V was clipped by 3 bases and J by 3 bases; unmatched bases: 3. The CDR3 spans 15 residues. Germline V gene lookup returns CDR1 SGHAT and CDR2 FQNNGV. Variable domain in full (rest from reference TRBV11-2 and TRBJ2-7): EAGVAQSPRYKIIEKRQSVAFWCNPISGHATLYWYQQILGQGPKLLIQFQNNGVVDDSQLPKDRFSAERLKGVDSTLKIQPAKLEDSAVYLCASSFSSGRDYEQYFGPGTRLTVT.

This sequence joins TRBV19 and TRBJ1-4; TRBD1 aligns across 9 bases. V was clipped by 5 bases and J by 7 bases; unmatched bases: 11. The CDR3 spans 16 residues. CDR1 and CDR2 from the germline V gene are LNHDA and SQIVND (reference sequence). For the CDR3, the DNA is TGTGCCAGTAGTCCACGGACAGGGGAAGTTTCTGAAAAACTGTTTTTT. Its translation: CASSPRTGEVSEKLFF. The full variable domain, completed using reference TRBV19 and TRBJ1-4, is DGGITQSPKYLFRKEGQNVTLSCEQNLNHDAMYWYRQDPGQGLRLIYYSQIVNDFQKGDIAEGYSVSREKKESFPLTVTSAQKNPTAFYLCASSPRTGEVSEKLFFGSGTQLSVL.

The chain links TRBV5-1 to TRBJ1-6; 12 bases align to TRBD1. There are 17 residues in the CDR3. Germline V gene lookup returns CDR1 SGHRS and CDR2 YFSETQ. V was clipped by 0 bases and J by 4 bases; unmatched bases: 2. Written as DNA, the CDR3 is TGCGCCAGCAGCTTGGGGGACAGGGGGCTTTATAATTCACCCCTCCACTTT. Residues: CASSLGDRGLYNSPLHF.

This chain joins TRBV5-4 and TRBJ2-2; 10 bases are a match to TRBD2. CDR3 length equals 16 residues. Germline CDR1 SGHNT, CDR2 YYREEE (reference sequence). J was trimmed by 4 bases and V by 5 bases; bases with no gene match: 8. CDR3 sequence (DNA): TGTGCCAGCAGAAAACGACTAGCGGGTCTCACCGGGGAGCTGTTTTTT. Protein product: CASRKRLAGLTGELFF.

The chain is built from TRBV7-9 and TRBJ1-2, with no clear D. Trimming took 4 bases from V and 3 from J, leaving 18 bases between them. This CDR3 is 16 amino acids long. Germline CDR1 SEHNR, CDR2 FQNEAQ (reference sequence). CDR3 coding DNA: TGTGCCAGCAGCTACACTCCGGCCTCCGGGGACTATGGCTACACCTTC. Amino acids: CASSYTPASGDYGYTF.

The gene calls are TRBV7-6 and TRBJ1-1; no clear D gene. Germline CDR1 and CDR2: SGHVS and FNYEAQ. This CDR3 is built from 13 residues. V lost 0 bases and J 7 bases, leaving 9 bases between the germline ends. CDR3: CASSLAGSDEAFF. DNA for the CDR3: TGTGCCAGCAGCTTAGCCGGTAGTGATGAAGCTTTCTTT.

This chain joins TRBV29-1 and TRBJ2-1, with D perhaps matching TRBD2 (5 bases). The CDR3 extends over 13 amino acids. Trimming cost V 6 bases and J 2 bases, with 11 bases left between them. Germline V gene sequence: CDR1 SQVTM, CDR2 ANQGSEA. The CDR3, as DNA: TGCAGCGTAAAGCGGCAGACCTACAATGAGCAGTTCTTC. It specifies CSVKRQTYNEQFF.

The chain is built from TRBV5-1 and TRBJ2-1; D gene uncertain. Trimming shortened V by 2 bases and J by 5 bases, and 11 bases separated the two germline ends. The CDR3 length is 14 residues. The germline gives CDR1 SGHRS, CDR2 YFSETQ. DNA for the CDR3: TGCGCCAGCAGCTTCGACATGCGCAACAATGAGCAGTTCTTC. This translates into CASSFDMRNNEQFF.

CDR3 protein: CASSLGGGPYNEQFF. CDR3 in DNA: TGTGCCAGCAGCTTAGGGGGGGGACCTTACAATGAGCAGTTCTTC. The rearrangement joins TRBV7-2 to TRBJ2-1; TRBD2 agrees at 7 bases. J gave up 4 bases and V 1 base, and 4 bases lay outside the gene matches. The germline gives CDR1 SGHTA, CDR2 FQGNSA. The CDR3 is 15 residues long.

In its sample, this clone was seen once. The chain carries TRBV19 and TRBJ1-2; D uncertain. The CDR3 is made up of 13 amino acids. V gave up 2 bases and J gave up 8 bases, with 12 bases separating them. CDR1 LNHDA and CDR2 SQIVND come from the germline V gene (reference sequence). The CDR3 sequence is CASSITGSRGYTF. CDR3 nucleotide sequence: TGTGCCAGTAGTATAACCGGGAGCCGCGGCTACACCTTC.

The CDR3: CASSGDRKETQYF. The DNA for the CDR3 is TGTGCCAGCAGCGGAGATCGTAAAGAGACCCAGTACTTC. The V call is TRBV27, the J call TRBJ2-5; no reliable D call. V dropped 6 bases and J dropped 3 bases, with 11 bases sitting between them. Germline lookup yields CDR1 MNHEY and CDR2 SMNVEV (reference sequence). This CDR3 has 13 residues.

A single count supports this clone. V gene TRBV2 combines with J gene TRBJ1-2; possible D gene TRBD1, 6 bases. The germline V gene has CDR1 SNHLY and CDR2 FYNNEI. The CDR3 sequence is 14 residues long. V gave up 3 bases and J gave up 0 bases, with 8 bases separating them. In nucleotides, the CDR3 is TGTGCCAGCAGTGAGGGGGGGCCTAACTATGGCTACACCTTC. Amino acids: CASSEGGPNYGYTF.

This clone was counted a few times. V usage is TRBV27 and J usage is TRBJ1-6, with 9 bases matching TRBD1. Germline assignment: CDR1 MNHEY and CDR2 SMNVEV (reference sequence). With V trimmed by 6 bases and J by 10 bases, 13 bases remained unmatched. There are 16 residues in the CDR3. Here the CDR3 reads CASSIHGGQGLSPLHF. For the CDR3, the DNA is TGTGCCAGCAGCATTCATGGGGGACAGGGATTATCACCCCTCCACTTT.

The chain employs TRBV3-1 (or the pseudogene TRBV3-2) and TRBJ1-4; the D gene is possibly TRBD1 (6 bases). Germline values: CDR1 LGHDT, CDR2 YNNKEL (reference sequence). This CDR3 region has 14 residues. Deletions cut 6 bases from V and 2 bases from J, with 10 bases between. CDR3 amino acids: CASSPGVTNEKLFF. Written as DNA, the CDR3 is TGTGCCAGCAGTCCAGGGGTGACTAATGAAAAACTGTTTTTT.

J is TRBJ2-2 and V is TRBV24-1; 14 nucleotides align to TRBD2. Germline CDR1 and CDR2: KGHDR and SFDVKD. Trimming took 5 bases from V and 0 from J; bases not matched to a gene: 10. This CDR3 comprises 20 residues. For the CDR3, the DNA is TGTGCCACCAGTGGGGGGTTTGGACTAGCGGGAGGTGCGAACACCGGGGAGCTGTTTTTT. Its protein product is CATSGGFGLAGGANTGELFF.